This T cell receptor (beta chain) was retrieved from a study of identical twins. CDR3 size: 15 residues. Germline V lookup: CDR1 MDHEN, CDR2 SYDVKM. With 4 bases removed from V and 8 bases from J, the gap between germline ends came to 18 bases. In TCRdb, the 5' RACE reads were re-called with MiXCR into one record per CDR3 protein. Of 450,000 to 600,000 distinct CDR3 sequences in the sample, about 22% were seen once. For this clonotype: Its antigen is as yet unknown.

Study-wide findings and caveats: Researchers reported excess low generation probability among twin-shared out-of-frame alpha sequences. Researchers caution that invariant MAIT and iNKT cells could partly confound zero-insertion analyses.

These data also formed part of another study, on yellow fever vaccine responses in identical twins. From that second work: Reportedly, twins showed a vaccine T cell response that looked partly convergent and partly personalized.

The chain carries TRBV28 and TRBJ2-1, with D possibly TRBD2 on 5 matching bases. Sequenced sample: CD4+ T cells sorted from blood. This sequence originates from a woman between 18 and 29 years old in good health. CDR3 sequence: CASSYGVVARDEQFF. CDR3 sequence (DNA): TGTGCCAGCAGTTACGGGGTAGTAGCGCGGGATGAGCAGTTCTTC.